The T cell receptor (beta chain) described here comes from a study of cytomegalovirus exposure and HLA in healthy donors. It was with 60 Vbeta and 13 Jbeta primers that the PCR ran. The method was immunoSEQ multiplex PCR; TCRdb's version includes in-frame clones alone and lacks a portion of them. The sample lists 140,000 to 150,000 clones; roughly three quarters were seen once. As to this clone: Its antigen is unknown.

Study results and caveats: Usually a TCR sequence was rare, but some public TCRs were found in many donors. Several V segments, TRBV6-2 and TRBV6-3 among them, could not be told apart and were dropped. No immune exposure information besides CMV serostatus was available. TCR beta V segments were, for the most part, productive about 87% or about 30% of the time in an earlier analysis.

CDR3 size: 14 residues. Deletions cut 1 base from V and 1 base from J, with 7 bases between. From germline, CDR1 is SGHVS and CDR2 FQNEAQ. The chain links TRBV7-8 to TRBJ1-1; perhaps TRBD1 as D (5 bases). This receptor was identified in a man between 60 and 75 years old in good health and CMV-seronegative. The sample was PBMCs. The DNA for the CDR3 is TGTGCCAGCAGCTTAGTGGGGGGGAACACTGAAGCTTTCTTT. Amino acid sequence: CASSLVGGNTEAFF.